The 16 T cell receptor beta chains below all came from one sample that was sequenced in a study of early T cells in non-severe SARS-CoV-2 infection. Using its own MiXCR run on the 5' RACE reads, TCRdb lists one record per CDR3 protein. This sample has tens of thousands of distinct CDR3 sequences, with approximately 12% found just once. The source material was whole blood. These receptor sequences come from an adult who was a healthcare worker with PCR-confirmed SARS-CoV-2 infection or an uninfected control (not recorded which).

This clonotype occurred a few times. The chain combines TRBV29-1 with TRBJ1-1, with 7 bases identical to TRBD1. J gave up 0 bases and V 4 bases, and 5 bases lay outside the gene matches. Germline assignment: CDR1 SQVTM and CDR2 ANQGSEA. This CDR3 has 14 residues. The CDR3 region is CSVGQGSMNTEAFF. The CDR3 DNA is TGCAGCGTTGGACAGGGAAGTATGAACACTGAAGCTTTCTTT.

This chain uses TRBV4-2 with TRBJ1-1; TRBD1 agrees at 10 bases. Germline V gene data show CDR1 as LGHNA and CDR2 as YNFKEQ. CDR3 size: 16 residues. The V segment lost 4 bases and the J segment 3 bases; nucleotides outside the gene matches: 8. The CDR3 protein is CASSRRTGGDYTEAFF. The CDR3 DNA sequence: TGTGCCAGCAGCCGCCGGACAGGGGGAGATTACACTGAAGCTTTCTTT.

The sample holds a few counts of this clonotype. The chain uses TRBV6-5 and TRBJ1-2, with D unresolved. This CDR3 region has 16 residues. Trimming shortened V by 0 bases and J by 8 bases, and 19 bases separated the two germline ends. Germline V gives CDR1 MNHEY, CDR2 SVGAGI. CDR3 protein: CASSYSATYSTLGYTF. The DNA for the CDR3 is TGTGCCAGCAGTTACTCGGCGACATATTCGACCTTAGGCTACACCTTC.

This clonotype turned up a few times. V gene TRBV27 combines with J gene TRBJ1-5, with D unclear. The germline V and J ends were trimmed by 0 bases and 5 bases, with 5 bases remaining between them. Germline V gene sequence: CDR1 MNHEY, CDR2 SMNVEV (reference sequence). The CDR3 is 13 residues long. Written as DNA, the CDR3 is TGTGCCAGCAGTTTATCCAGATATCAGCCCCAGCATTTT. Protein: CASSLSRYQPQHF.

The table lists this clonotype with many counts. This chain uses TRBV19 with TRBJ2-2; D unresolved. The CDR3 is made up of 13 amino acids. The V end lost 9 bases, the J end lost 2 bases, and 10 bases lay between the germline ends. Germline V CDR1 and CDR2: LNHDA, SQIVND (reference sequence). CDR3 nucleotides: TGTGCCAGCCTCTCAGACAACACCGGGGAGCTGTTTTTT. It codes for CASLSDNTGELFF.

In its sample, this clonotype was seen many times. The J gene is TRBJ2-7, the V gene TRBV7-8; D uncertain. V shed 2 bases and J shed 2 bases, with 7 bases lying between them. The length of the CDR3 is 13 residues. Germline V gives CDR1 SGHVS, CDR2 FQNEAQ. The CDR3 protein is CASSLTGAYEQYF. In DNA form, the CDR3 reads TGTGCCAGCAGCTTAACCGGTGCCTACGAGCAGTACTTC.

V usage is TRBV5-1 and J usage is TRBJ2-7, with TRBD1 matching over 7 bases. Per the germline V gene, CDR1 is SGHRS and CDR2 is YFSETQ. The CDR3 loop spans 14 amino acids. Unmatched junction bases numbered 3, after V lost 0 bases and J lost 3 bases. This chain's CDR3 is CASSLGTGHYEQYF. CDR3 coding DNA: TGCGCCAGCAGCTTGGGGACAGGACACTACGAGCAGTACTTC.

This clonotype was recorded many times. This chain connects TRBV4-1 to TRBJ1-5; D might be TRBD1 (6 bases). The CDR3 extends over 15 amino acids. From germline, CDR1 is MGHRA and CDR2 YSYEKL. Trimming stripped 4 bases from V and 7 bases from J, with 17 bases between. CDR3 amino acids: CASSLMPGGTQPQHF. CDR3 bases: TGCGCCAGCAGCCTCATGCCCGGAGGGACACAGCCCCAGCATTTT.

The chain combines TRBV5-1 with TRBJ2-7, with a tentative D call TRBD1 (5 bases). Trimming left V 0 bases short and J 4 bases short, with 17 bases between. The CDR3 length is 16 residues. Germline CDR1 is SGHRS and CDR2 is YFSETQ. The CDR3 bases are TGCGCCAGCAGCTTGGGTCCGACAGTTGTGGGATACGAGCAGTACTTC. Amino acid sequence: CASSLGPTVVGYEQYF.

This clonotype was detected many times. The DNA of the CDR3 is TGCAGTGCTACGACTTTGGGGGCGTGGGAAAAACTGTTTTTT. Translation gives CSATTLGAWEKLFF. The chain employs TRBV20-1 and TRBJ1-4, with D perhaps matching TRBD1 (6 bases). Trimming removed 4 bases from V and 8 bases from J, with 17 bases in between. The germline V gene encodes CDR1 DFQATT and CDR2 SNEGSKA (reference sequence). This CDR3 region has 14 residues.

This clonotype was seen a handful of times. J is TRBJ2-1 and V is TRBV20-1; the D is unclear. Trimming stripped 4 bases from V and 6 bases from J, with 16 bases between. This CDR3 spans 14 amino acids. Per the germline V gene, CDR1 is DFQATT and CDR2 is SNEGSKA (reference sequence). CDR3 DNA: TGCAGTGCTATTCCGGGTCAATCAGCCAATGAGCAGTTCTTC. Translation gives CSAIPGQSANEQFF.

This clonotype was seen at least ten times. This sequence joins TRBV19 and TRBJ1-1, with a weak D call TRBD1 (5 bases). The V gene lost 3 bases and the J gene lost 4 bases, with 12 bases spanning the gap. CDR3 length equals 14 residues. Germline V gives CDR1 LNHDA, CDR2 SQIVND (reference sequence). The CDR3 reads CASSILGASTEAFF. As DNA, the CDR3 is TGTGCCAGTAGTATCCTAGGGGCCAGCACTGAAGCTTTCTTT.

In nucleotides, the CDR3 is TGTGCCACCAGCAGAAGTCGAGAGCCAGGTCCTAATTCACCCCTCCACTTT. Translating gives CATSRSREPGPNSPLHF. J is TRBJ1-6 and V is TRBV15; D is unclear. Looked up from germline, CDR1 is LNHNV and CDR2 is YYDKDF (reference sequence). The V and J ends lost 2 bases and 6 bases respectively, with 17 bases between them. CDR3 length: 17 amino acids.

The rearrangement uses TRBV6-2 or TRBV6-3 and TRBJ2-4; D gene unclear. V lost 2 bases to trimming and J lost 0 bases, with 17 bases between them. The CDR3 covers 18 residues. The germline V gene has CDR1 MNHEY and CDR2 SVGEGT. CDR3 nucleotide sequence: TGTGCCAGCAGTTACGGAGTCGTCCCAACTATAGCCAAAAACATTCAGTACTTC. This gives the protein CASSYGVVPTIAKNIQYF.

This clonotype was seen repeatedly, ten times or more. The genes are TRBV29-1 and TRBJ2-1; 7 nucleotides agree with TRBD2. CDR3 length: 13 residues. The V and J ends lost 2 bases and 5 bases, in that order; junction bases with no gene match: 3. Germline V gene data show CDR1 as SQVTM and CDR2 as ANQGSEA. The CDR3 is CSVETSVNNEQFF. The CDR3 DNA is TGCAGCGTTGAAACTAGCGTAAACAATGAGCAGTTCTTC.

The J gene is TRBJ2-1, the V gene TRBV20-1, with D hard to call. The ends were cut back, 6 bases at V and 0 bases at J, with 9 bases in the middle. Germline CDR1 reads DFQATT; CDR2 reads SNEGSKA (reference sequence). CDR3 length: 13 residues. DNA for the CDR3: TGCAGTGCCGCCCGGAGCTCCTACAATGAGCAGTTCTTC. It translates to CSAARSSYNEQFF.